Each of the 13 T cell receptor beta chains below was sequenced from the same sample in a study of shared clonotypes between healthy human individuals. Libraries were prepared by immunoSEQ multiplex PCR; TCRdb keeps only in-frame clonotypes and omits some of them. The top ten clones hold approximately 0.12% of a sample with 560,000 or so clones, approximately 96% of them seen once. CD45RO-negative CD8 cells positively selected for CCR7 made up the naive population, which excluded terminally differentiated effector memory CD45RA+ cells. The material sequenced was naive CD8+ T cells sorted from blood. These receptors came from a woman between 25 and 40 years old in good health.

The J gene is TRBJ2-3, the V gene TRBV5-6; D gene unclear. Trimming took off 0 bases at V and 6 bases at J, with 14 bases between the two ends. The CDR3 spans 15 residues. Germline CDR1 reads SGHDT; CDR2 reads YYEEEE. CDR3 protein: CASSLAMGSRDTQYF. For the CDR3, the DNA is TGTGCCAGCAGCTTGGCGATGGGCAGCCGGGATACGCAGTATTTT. Full variable domain (remainder filled in from reference TRBV5-6 and TRBJ2-3): DAGVTQSPTHLIKTRGQQVTLRCSPKSGHDTVSWYQQALGQGPQFIFQYYEEEERQRGNFPDRFSGHQFPNYSSELNVNALLLGDSALYLCASSLAMGSRDTQYFGPGTRLTVL.

The CDR3 DNA is TGTGCCAGTAGTCGGGGGTTGCTGGACGAGCAGTACTTC. Protein: CASSRGLLDEQYF. The chain couples TRBV2 to TRBJ2-7; D is possibly TRBD2 (6 bases). CDR1 and CDR2 (germline): SNHLY, FYNNEI. V lost 9 bases and J lost 5, with 17 bases in between. There are 13 residues in the CDR3. Full variable domain (remainder filled in from reference TRBV2 and TRBJ2-7): EPEVTQTPSHQVTQMGQEVILRCVPISNHLYFYWYRQILGQKVEFLVSFYNNEISEKSEIFDDQFSVERPDGSNFTLKIRSTKLEDSAMYFCASSRGLLDEQYFGPGTRLTVT.

The chain recombines TRBV30 with TRBJ2-7; D gene ambiguous. CDR3 length: 15 residues. Between the trimmed V and J ends, which lost 2 bases and 3 bases, there was a span of 17 bases. CDR1 is GTSNPN and CDR2 is SVGIG in the germline V gene (reference sequence). CDR3 region: CAWSIGPTTVYEQYF. CDR3 coding DNA: TGTGCCTGGAGTATCGGGCCTACCACCGTCTACGAGCAGTACTTC.

The table lists this clone with a count of one. The chain has TRBV29-1 and TRBJ2-5; weak D call: TRBD1 (5 bases). TRBJ2-7 explains the end of the DNA better; the J call may be wrong. Per germline, CDR1 SQVTM and CDR2 ANQGSEA. The CDR3 consists of 15 residues. Here the CDR3 DNA reads TGCAGCGTTGAAAACGGAGACAGTAGCTCCTACGAGCAGTACTTC. Translated: CSVENGDSSSYEQYF.

The chain uses TRBV2 and TRBJ1-2, with TRBD1 matching 8 bases. The CDR3 contains 15 residues. CDR1 is SNHLY and CDR2 is FYNNEI in the germline V gene. The ends lost 6 bases at V and 6 bases at J; junction bases unmatched: 12. The CDR3 here is CASRPPGDRLHGYTF. CDR3 nucleotides: TGTGCCAGCAGACCCCCCGGGGACAGGCTCCATGGCTACACCTTC.

V gene TRBV7-9 combines with J gene TRBJ2-7; a possible D gene is TRBD2 (6 bases). The CDR3 contains 15 residues. Germline loops: CDR1 SEHNR, CDR2 FQNEAQ (reference sequence). The V and J ends lost 5 bases and 2 bases respectively, with 16 bases between them. CDR3 nucleotide sequence: TGTGCCAGCAGCCCCCGGATTAGCGGAACCTACGAGCAGTACTTC. Residues: CASSPRISGTYEQYF.

As for this clone: The same CDR3 is also encoded by other DNA sequences in this sample. This chain connects TRBV5-4 to TRBJ2-7; D is perhaps TRBD1 (5 bases). Trimming pared 2 bases from V and 0 bases from J, leaving 6 bases between. CDR3 length equals 13 residues. CDR1 is SGHNT, CDR2 YYREEE, per germline (reference sequence). Written as DNA, the CDR3 is TGTGCCAGCAGCTTCAGGGACTCCTACGAGCAGTACTTC. Translating it yields CASSFRDSYEQYF. Complete variable domain (other parts from reference TRBV5-4 and TRBJ2-7): ETGVTQSPTHLIKTRGQQVTLRCSSQSGHNTVSWYQQALGQGPQFIFQYYREEENGRGNFPPRFSGLQFPNYSSELNVNALELDDSALYLCASSFRDSYEQYFGPGTRLTVT.

This clone was recorded once. In the same sample, other DNA sequences code for this CDR3. The gene calls are TRBV20-1 and TRBJ2-7, with no clear D. Germline CDR1 and CDR2: DFQATT and SNEGSKA (reference sequence). V was clipped by 6 bases and J by 4 bases, with 10 bases between them. The CDR3 has 11 residues. CDR3 bases: TGCAGTGCGAGGATTGGATACGAGCAGTACTTC. This encodes CSARIGYEQYF.

The chain combines TRBV27 with TRBJ2-1; D gene unclear. V gave up 7 bases and J gave up 7 bases, with 11 bases separating them. CDR3 size: 12 residues. The germline CDR1 and CDR2 sequences are MNHEY and SMNVEV (reference sequence). The CDR3 coding sequence is TGTGCCAGCACCAACGGTAGGAATGAGCAGTTCTTC. It yields the protein CASTNGRNEQFF.

The chain carries TRBV11-2 and TRBJ1-1; D not certain. Germline CDR1 and CDR2: SGHAT and FQNNGV. The CDR3 loop spans 15 amino acids. The V and J ends lost 1 base and 6 bases respectively, with 15 bases between them. The CDR3 sequence is CASSLGVGFKAEAFF. CDR3 DNA: TGTGCCAGCAGCTTAGGTGTTGGGTTTAAAGCTGAAGCTTTCTTT.

V gene TRBV9 combines with J gene TRBJ2-3, with a tentative D call TRBD1 (5 bases). This CDR3 is built from 17 residues. Germline loops: CDR1 SGDLS, CDR2 YYNGEE. V shed 2 bases and J shed 1 base, with 17 bases lying between them. CDR3 loop: CASSVPQGASGTDTQYF. CDR3 bases: TGTGCCAGCAGCGTCCCCCAAGGGGCGAGCGGCACAGATACGCAGTATTTT. The variable domain in full, with the rest retrieved from reference TRBV9 and TRBJ2-3, is DSGVTQTPKHLITATGQRVTLRCSPRSGDLSVYWYQQSLDQGLQFLIQYYNGEERAKGNILERFSAQQFPDLHSELNLSSLELGDSALYFCASSVPQGASGTDTQYFGPGTRLTVL.

This clone was counted once. This CDR3 is CASSLRRENNEQFF. The CDR3 DNA reads as TGTGCCAGCAGCTTGAGGCGGGAAAACAATGAGCAGTTCTTC. This sequence joins TRBV13 and TRBJ2-1; tentative D call: TRBD2 (6 bases). V lost 3 bases and J lost 5, with 11 bases in between. The germline CDR1 and CDR2 sequences are PRHDT and FYEKMQ (reference sequence). This CDR3 spans 14 amino acids.

This clone appeared a single time. The V call is TRBV18, the J call TRBJ2-7; the D is unclear. This CDR3 has 14 amino acids. V was trimmed by 3 bases and J by 1 base, leaving 10 bases between them. Germline-derived CDR1 and CDR2 are KGHSH and LQKENI. This CDR3 reads CASSPSGPSYEQYF. Here the CDR3 DNA reads TGTGCCAGCTCACCCTCAGGCCCATCCTACGAGCAGTACTTC.